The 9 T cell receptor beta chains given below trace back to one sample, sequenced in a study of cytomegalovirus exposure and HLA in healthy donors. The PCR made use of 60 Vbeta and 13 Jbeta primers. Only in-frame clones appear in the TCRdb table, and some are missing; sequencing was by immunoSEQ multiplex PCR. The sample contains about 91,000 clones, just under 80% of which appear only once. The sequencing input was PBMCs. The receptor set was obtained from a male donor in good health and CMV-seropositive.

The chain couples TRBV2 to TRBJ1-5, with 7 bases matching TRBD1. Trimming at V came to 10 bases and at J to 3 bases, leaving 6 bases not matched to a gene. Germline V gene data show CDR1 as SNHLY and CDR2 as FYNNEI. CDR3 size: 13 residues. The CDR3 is CATQGESNQPQHF. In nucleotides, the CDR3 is TGTGCCACCCAGGGGGAATCCAATCAGCCCCAGCATTTT.

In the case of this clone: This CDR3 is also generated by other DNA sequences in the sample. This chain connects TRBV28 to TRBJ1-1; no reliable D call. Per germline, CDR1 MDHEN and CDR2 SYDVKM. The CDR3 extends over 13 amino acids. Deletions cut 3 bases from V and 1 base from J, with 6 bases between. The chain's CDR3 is CASSLAGNTEAFF. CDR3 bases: TGTGCCAGCAGTTTGGCAGGGAACACTGAAGCTTTCTTT.

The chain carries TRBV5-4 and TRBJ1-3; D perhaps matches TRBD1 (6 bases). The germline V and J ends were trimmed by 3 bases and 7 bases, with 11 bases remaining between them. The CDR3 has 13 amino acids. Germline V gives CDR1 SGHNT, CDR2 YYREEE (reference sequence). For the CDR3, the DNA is TGTGCCAGCAGCTGGCAGGGGCAGAACACCATATATTTT. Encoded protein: CASSWQGQNTIYF.

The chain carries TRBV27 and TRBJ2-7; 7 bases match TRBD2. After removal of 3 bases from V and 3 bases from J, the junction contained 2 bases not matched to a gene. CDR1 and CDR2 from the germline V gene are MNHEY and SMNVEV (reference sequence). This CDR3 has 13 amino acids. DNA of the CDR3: TGTGCCAGCAGTTTCGGGGACTACTACGAGCAGTACTTC. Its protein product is CASSFGDYYEQYF.

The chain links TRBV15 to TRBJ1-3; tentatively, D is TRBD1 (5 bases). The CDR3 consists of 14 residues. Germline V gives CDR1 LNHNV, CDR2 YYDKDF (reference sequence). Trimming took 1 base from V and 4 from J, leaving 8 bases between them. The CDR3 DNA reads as TGTGCCACCAGCAGAGGAGCAGGGGGAAACACCATATATTTT. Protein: CATSRGAGGNTIYF.

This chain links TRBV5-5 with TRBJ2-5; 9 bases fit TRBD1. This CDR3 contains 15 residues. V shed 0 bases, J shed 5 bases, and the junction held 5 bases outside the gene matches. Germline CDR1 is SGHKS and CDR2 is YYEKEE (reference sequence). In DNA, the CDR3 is TGTGCCAGCAGCTTGGCGGGGACAGGGACGGAGACCCAGTACTTC. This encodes CASSLAGTGTETQYF.

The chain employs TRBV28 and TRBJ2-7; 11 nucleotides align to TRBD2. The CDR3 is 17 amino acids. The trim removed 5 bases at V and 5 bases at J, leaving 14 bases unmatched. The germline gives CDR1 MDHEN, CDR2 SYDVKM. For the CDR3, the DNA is TGTGCCAGCAGTCTTCCCCCCCCACTAGCGGGGGCCAACGAGCAGTACTTC. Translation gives CASSLPPPLAGANEQYF.

The CDR3 spells CASSPLGGSSPLHF. The CDR3 nucleotides read TGTGCCAGCAGCCCGCTCGGGGGGAGTTCACCCCTCCACTTT. This rearrangement joins TRBV6-6 to TRBJ1-6; TRBD1 is a possible D gene (5 bases). V was pared by 6 bases and J by 9 bases, with 15 bases between. The germline V gene has CDR1 MNHNY and CDR2 SVGAGI (reference sequence). CDR3 length equals 14 residues.

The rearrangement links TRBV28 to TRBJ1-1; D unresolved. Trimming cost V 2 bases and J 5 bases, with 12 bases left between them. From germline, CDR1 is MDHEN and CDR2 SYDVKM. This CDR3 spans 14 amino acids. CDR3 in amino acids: CASSLTSGRTEAFF. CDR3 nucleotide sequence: TGTGCCAGCAGTTTAACTTCGGGGAGGACTGAAGCTTTCTTT.